One TCR beta chain is described in this entry. This entry belongs to a study of blood T cell repertoires in COVID-19. Donors in Cohort 3 counted as recovered after two negative PCRs, clearance, or symptom resolution. Trimming cost V 0 bases and J 4 bases, with 21 bases left between them. Germline V gives CDR1 GTSNPN, CDR2 SVGIG (reference sequence). The CDR3 is 17 residues long. In the authors' workflow: Reference gene primer amplification gave nucleated cell count estimates. Only in-frame clones appear in the TCRdb table, and some are missing; sequencing was by immunoSEQ multiplex PCR. V and J calls and clone size are as listed in that table; D and trimming were resolved from the DNA. The data show about 200,000 clones, roughly 82% seen once.

This sequence was found in a man aged 35 to 55 who had recovered from COVID-19. Sequenced: PBMCs or T cells enriched from blood (not recorded which). V gene TRBV30 combines with J gene TRBJ1-2, with no clear D. CDR3 bases: TGTGCCTGGAGTGTTCCGGAACTAGGGATTGGCGGCTATGGCTACACCTTC. Translating it yields CAWSVPELGIGGYGYTF. Complete variable domain (other parts from reference TRBV30 and TRBJ1-2): SQTIHQWPATLVQPVGSPLSLECTVEGTSNPNLYWYRQAAGRGLQLLFYSVGIGQISSEVPQNLSASRPQDRQFILSSKKLLLSDSGFYLCAWSVPELGIGGYGYTFGSGTRLTVV.